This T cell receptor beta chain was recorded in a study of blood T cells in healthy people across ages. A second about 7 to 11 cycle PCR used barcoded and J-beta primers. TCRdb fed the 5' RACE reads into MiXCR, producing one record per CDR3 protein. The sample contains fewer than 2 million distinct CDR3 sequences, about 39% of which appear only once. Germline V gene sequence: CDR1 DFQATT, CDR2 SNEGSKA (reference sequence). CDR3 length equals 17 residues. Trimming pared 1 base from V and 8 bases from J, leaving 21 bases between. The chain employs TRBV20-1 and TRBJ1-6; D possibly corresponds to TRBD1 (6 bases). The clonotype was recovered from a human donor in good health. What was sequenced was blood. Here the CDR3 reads CSARVYREGPEDSPLHF. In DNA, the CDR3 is TGCAGTGCTAGAGTGTACAGGGAGGGCCCTGAGGATTCACCCCTCCACTTT.